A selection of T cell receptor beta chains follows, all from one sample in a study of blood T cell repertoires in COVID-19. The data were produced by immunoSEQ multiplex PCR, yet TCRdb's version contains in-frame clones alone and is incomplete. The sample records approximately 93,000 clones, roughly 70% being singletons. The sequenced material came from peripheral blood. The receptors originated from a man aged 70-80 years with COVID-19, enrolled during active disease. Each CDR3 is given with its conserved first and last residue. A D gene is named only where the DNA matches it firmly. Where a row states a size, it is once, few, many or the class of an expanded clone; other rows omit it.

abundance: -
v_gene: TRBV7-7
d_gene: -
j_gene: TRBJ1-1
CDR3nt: TGTGCTAGCAGCTTGTCACTAAACACTGAAGCTTTCTTT
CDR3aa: CASSLSLNTEAFF

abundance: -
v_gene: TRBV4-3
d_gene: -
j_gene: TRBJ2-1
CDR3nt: TGCGCCAGCAGCCAAGCGAGGGGGGAGGGGAATGAGCAGTTCTTC
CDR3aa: CASSQARGEGNEQFF

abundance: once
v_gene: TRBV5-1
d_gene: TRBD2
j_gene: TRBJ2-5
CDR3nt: TGCGCCAGCAGCAAGGGACTAGCGGGAGTTGAGACCCAGTACTTC
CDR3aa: CASSKGLAGVETQYF

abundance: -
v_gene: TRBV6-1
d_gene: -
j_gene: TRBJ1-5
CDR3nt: TGTGCCAGCAGTGAACAGGGCTCCCGGCCCCAGCATTTT
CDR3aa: CASSEQGSRPQHF

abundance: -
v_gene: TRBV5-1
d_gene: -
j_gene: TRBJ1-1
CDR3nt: TGCGCCAGCAGCTTGGCGGTATCGGGGGTGAACACTGAAGCTTTCTTT
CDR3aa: CASSLAVSGVNTEAFF

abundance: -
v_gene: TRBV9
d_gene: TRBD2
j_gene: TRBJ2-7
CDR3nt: TGTGCCAGCAGCGTAGGGCCGAGCGGGACCTACGAGCAGTACTTC
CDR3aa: CASSVGPSGTYEQYF

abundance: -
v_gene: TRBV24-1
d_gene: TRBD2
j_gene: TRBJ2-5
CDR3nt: TGTGCCACCAGTGATTTGGGACTAGCGGAAGAGACCCAGTACTTC
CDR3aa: CATSDLGLAEETQYF

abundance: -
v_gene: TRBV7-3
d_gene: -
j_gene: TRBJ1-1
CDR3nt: TGTGCCAGCAGCTCTTTGACAAGTCTGAACACTGAAGCTTTCTTT
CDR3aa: CASSSLTSLNTEAFF

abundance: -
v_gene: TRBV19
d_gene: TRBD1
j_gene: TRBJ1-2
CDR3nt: TGTGCCAGTAGTATATCTGACAGGGGTCTATATGGCTACACCTTC
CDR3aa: CASSISDRGLYGYTF

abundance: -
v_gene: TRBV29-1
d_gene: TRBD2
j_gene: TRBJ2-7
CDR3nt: TGCAGCGTAACACTAGCGGGAGGGGGCTACGAGCAGTACTTC
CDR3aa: CSVTLAGGGYEQYF

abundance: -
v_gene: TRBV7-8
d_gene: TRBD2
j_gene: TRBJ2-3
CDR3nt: TGTGCCAGCAGCTTAGTACTAGCGGTTGGAGATACGCAGTATTTT
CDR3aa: CASSLVLAVGDTQYF

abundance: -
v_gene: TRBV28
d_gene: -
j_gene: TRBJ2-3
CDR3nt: TGTGCCAGCAGTTTGGCGGGGTCTAGCACAGATACGCAGTATTTT
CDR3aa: CASSLAGSSTDTQYF

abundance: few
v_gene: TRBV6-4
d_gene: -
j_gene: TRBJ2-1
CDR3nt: TGTGCCAGCAGTGACTCGGGGCCCGAAAATGAGCAGTTCTTC
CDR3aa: CASSDSGPENEQFF

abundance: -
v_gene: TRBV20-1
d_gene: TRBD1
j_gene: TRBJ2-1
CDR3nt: TGCAGTGCCAGGATACGGGACAGGAATTTCTTC
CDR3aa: CSARIRDRNFF

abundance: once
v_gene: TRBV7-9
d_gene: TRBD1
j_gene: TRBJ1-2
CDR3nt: TGTGCCAGCAGCGCCGAACCGGGACAGGGAAAGTATGGCTACACCTTC
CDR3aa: CASSAEPGQGKYGYTF

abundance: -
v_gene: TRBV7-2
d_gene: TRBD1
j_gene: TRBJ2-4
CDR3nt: TGTGCCAGCAGCTTCAAACAGGGGGCTGGCATTCAGTACTTC
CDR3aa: CASSFKQGAGIQYF

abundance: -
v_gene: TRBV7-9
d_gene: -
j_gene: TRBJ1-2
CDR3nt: TGTGCCAGCAGCCCTAATTTGGGCTACACCTTC
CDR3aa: CASSPNLGYTF

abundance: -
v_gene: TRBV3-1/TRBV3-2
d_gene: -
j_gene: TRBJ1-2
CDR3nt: TGTGCCAGCAGCCAAGACCCAAACTATGGCTACACCTTC
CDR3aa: CASSQDPNYGYTF

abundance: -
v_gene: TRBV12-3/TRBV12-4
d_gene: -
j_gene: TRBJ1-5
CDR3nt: TGTGCCAGCAGTTTAGCCCAAAATCAGCCCCAGCATTTT
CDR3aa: CASSLAQNQPQHF

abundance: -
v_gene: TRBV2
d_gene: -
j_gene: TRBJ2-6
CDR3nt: TGTGCCAGCAGTGAAGACAGGTCCTTCTCTGGGGCCAACGTCCTGACTTTC
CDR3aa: CASSEDRSFSGANVLTF

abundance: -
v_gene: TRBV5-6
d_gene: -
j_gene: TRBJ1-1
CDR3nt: TGTGCCAGCAGCCACCCAAAGCGGGACGCAACATTGAACACTGAAGCTTTCTTT
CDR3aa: CASSHPKRDATLNTEAFF

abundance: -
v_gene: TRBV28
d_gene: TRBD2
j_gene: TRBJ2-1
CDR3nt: TGTGCCAGCAGTCCTACGGGGTTGGCGGGGGTCTCCTACAATGAGCAGTTCTTC
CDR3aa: CASSPTGLAGVSYNEQFF

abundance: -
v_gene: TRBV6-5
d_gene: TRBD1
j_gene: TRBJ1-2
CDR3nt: TGTGCCAGCAGTTACGTAGGGCAGGGGGCGAGCTACACCTTC
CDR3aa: CASSYVGQGASYTF

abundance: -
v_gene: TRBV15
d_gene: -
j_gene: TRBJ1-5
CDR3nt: TGTGCCACCAGCAGAGACGGGCAGCCCCAGCATTTT
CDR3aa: CATSRDGQPQHF

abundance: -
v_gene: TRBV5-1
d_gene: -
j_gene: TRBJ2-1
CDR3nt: TGCGCCAGCAGCTTTGCTCTGCGGAACTCCTACAATGAGCAGTTCTTC
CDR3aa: CASSFALRNSYNEQFF

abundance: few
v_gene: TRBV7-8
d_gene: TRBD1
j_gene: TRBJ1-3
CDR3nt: TGTGCCAGCAGCTCTACAGGGGGTTATGGAAACACCATATATTTT
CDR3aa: CASSSTGGYGNTIYF

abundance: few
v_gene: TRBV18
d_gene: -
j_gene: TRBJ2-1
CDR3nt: TGTGCCAGCTCACCCCTGGCGGGGGAGCAGTTCTTC
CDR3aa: CASSPLAGEQFF

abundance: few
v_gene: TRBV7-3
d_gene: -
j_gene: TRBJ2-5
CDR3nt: TGTGCCAGCAGCTTTGGGCCTCTTGAGACCCAGTACTTC
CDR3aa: CASSFGPLETQYF

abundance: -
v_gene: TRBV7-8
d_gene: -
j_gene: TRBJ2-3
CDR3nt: TGTGCCAGCAGCACCCTAGGCGGAGGGTGGTCCACAGATACGCAGTATTTT
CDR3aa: CASSTLGGGWSTDTQYF

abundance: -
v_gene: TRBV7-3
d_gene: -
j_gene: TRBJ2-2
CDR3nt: TGTGCCAGCAGAACAGGGCGGAACACCGGGGAGCTGTTTTTT
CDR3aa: CASRTGRNTGELFF

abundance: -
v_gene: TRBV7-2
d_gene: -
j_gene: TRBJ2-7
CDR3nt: TGTGCCAGCAGCTCATCGCCCGGGACACCTGGCGAGCAGTACTTC
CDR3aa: CASSSSPGTPGEQYF

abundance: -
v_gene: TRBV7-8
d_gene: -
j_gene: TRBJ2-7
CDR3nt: TGTGCCAGCAGCTTAAAGAGTTACGAGCAGTACTTC
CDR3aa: CASSLKSYEQYF